One and the same sample provided the 17 T cell receptor beta chains below, sequenced in a study of blood T cell repertoires in COVID-19. The data were produced by immunoSEQ multiplex PCR, yet TCRdb's version contains in-frame clones alone and is incomplete. The data show 120,000 to 150,000 clones, with 70% to 80% seen just once and around 4% held by the top ten. Sample: peripheral blood. All receptors derive from a man aged 55 to 70 with acute or convalescent COVID-19.

This rearrangement joins TRBV5-1 to TRBJ1-1; 8 positions match TRBD1. The germline CDR1 and CDR2 sequences are SGHRS and YFSETQ. The CDR3 is 13 amino acids. V shed 4 bases and J 8 bases; nucleotides not matched to a gene: 7. CDR3 coding DNA: TGCGCCAGCAGCGGTACAGGGGGAAGGGAAGCTTTCTTT. This translates into CASSGTGGREAFF.

This sequence joins TRBV6-5 and TRBJ2-1; TRBD2 aligns across 8 bases. Germline V gives CDR1 MNHEY, CDR2 SVGAGI. CDR3 length equals 14 residues. V shed 8 bases and J 8 bases; nucleotides not matched to a gene: 11. For the CDR3, the DNA is TGTGCCAGCCGAACGGGGGGGCTCGGCGATGAGCAGTTCTTC. It is translated as CASRTGGLGDEQFF.

The chain links TRBV3-1 (or the pseudogene TRBV3-2) to TRBJ2-7, with D unresolved. V was shortened by 1 base and J by 8 bases, with 15 bases between the two germline ends. The V gene's germline CDR1 is LGHDT and CDR2 YNNKEL (reference sequence). This CDR3 comprises 14 residues. CDR3 bases: TGTGCCAGCAGCCAAGGGTCTGTTGGGCTTAAGCAGTACTTC. This translates into CASSQGSVGLKQYF.

V usage is TRBV28 and J usage is TRBJ2-7; D not certain. CDR1 is MDHEN and CDR2 is SYDVKM in the germline V gene. The CDR3 totals 16 residues. V was clipped by 3 bases and J by 1 base, with 16 bases between them. In DNA form, the CDR3 reads TGTGCCAGCAGTTTCTTGCCTGGCGGTACATCCTACGAGCAGTACTTC. Translating it yields CASSFLPGGTSYEQYF.

The CDR3 nucleotides read TGTGCCACCAGCAGCCTTCCAGGTTTCAATCAGCCCCAGCATTTT. It is translated as CATSSLPGFNQPQHF. V gene TRBV15 combines with J gene TRBJ1-5; D is uncertain. The CDR3 runs to 15 residues. V was trimmed by 3 bases and J by 3 bases, leaving 12 bases between them. Germline V gene lookup returns CDR1 LNHNV and CDR2 YYDKDF (reference sequence). The full variable domain, its missing parts supplied by reference TRBV15 and TRBJ1-5, is DAMVIQNPRYQVTQFGKPVTLSCSQTLNHNVMYWYQQKSSQAPKLLFHYYDKDFNNEADTPDNFQSRRPNTSFCFLDIRSPGLGDTAMYLCATSSLPGFNQPQHFGDGTRLSIL.

This chain connects TRBV28 to TRBJ1-5; 8 bases agree with TRBD1. Germline assignment: CDR1 MDHEN and CDR2 SYDVKM. The CDR3 covers 14 residues. The junction had 7 bases not matched to a gene; V was cut back by 5 bases and J by 7 bases. This CDR3 is CASSGQGVGQPQHF. CDR3 DNA sequence: TGTGCCAGCAGTGGACAGGGCGTGGGGCAGCCCCAGCATTTT.

The chain joins TRBV3-1 (or the pseudogene TRBV3-2) to TRBJ1-1; the match to TRBD1 covers 8 bases. Germline V CDR1 and CDR2: LGHDT, YNNKEL (reference sequence). Losses at the gene ends were 4 bases for V and 5 bases for J; bases not matched to a gene: 9. This CDR3 spans 15 amino acids. The CDR3 DNA is TGTGCCAGCAGCCCTGGACAGGGCGGCTATACTGAAGCTTTCTTT. This sequence encodes CASSPGQGGYTEAFF.

The rearrangement uses TRBV3-1 (or the pseudogene TRBV3-2) and TRBJ2-2; 8 nucleotides match TRBD2. Germline values: CDR1 LGHDT, CDR2 YNNKEL (reference sequence). V trimming: 1 base; J trimming: 4 bases; junction bases outside the gene matches: 5. The CDR3 spans 16 residues. CDR3 nucleotide sequence: TGTGCCAGCAGCCAAGTAAGCGGGAGTTTCACCGGGGAGCTGTTTTTT. Its translation is CASSQVSGSFTGELFF.

This chain connects TRBV11-2 to TRBJ2-7; possibly TRBD1 for D (6 bases). Trimming left V 3 bases short and J 0 bases short, with 9 bases between. The CDR3 contains 14 residues. Germline loops: CDR1 SGHAT, CDR2 FQNNGV. The CDR3 bases are TGTGCCAGCAGCTTCGGCAGGGGCTCCTACGAGCAGTACTTC. It encodes CASSFGRGSYEQYF. Based on the CDR3 plus reference TRBV11-2 and TRBJ2-7, the full variable domain is EAGVAQSPRYKIIEKRQSVAFWCNPISGHATLYWYQQILGQGPKLLIQFQNNGVVDDSQLPKDRFSAERLKGVDSTLKIQPAKLEDSAVYLCASSFGRGSYEQYFGPGTRLTVT.

This clone was counted only a few times. J is TRBJ2-1 and V is TRBV6-2 or TRBV6-3; D gene ambiguous. The CDR3 runs 16 residues. V was cut by 5 bases and J by 0 bases, with 14 bases left in between. Germline CDR1 is MNHEY and CDR2 is SVGEGT. The CDR3 DNA reads TGTGCCAGCAGTACCGTAGCAGAACGCTCCTACAATGAGCAGTTCTTC. Residues: CASSTVAERSYNEQFF.

The chain couples TRBV18 to TRBJ2-6, with D possibly being TRBD1 (5 bases). The CDR3 totals 17 residues. Looked up from germline, CDR1 is KGHSH and CDR2 is LQKENI. The V and J ends lost 4 bases and 0 bases respectively, with 13 bases between them. The CDR3 loop is CASSQNTGRSGANVLTF. The CDR3 region has the DNA TGTGCCAGCTCACAAAATACAGGTCGCTCTGGGGCCAACGTCCTGACTTTC.

This chain links TRBV12-3 or TRBV12-4 with TRBJ1-2, with D perhaps TRBD1 (6 bases). Trimming removed 5 bases from V and 7 bases from J, with 14 bases in between. The CDR3 is 13 residues long. The CDR3 DNA follows: TGTGCCAGCAGTCCCTTAGGGGGGGCTGGCTACACCTTC. It specifies CASSPLGGAGYTF.

The V gene is TRBV6-1, the J gene TRBJ2-4; tentatively, D is TRBD1 (6 bases). The CDR3 has 14 residues. Germline CDR1 MNHNS, CDR2 SASEGT. V was shortened by 3 bases and J by 7 bases, with 13 bases between the two germline ends. The CDR3 reads CASSDPGGLNIQYF. CDR3 DNA sequence: TGTGCCAGCAGTGATCCTGGGGGCTTGAACATTCAGTACTTC.

The CDR3 sequence: CASSSGDGLAEEQYF. CDR3 nucleotide sequence: TGTGCCAGCAGCTCAGGAGATGGACTAGCGGAGGAGCAGTACTTC. This chain links TRBV9 with TRBJ2-7, with 10 positions matching TRBD2. After removal of 4 bases from V and 7 bases from J, the junction contained 11 bases not matched to a gene. The CDR3 extends over 15 amino acids. Germline V gene sequence: CDR1 SGDLS, CDR2 YYNGEE.

Written as DNA, the CDR3 is TGTGCCGCAAATCGGCAGGAGGGAATCGGTGGCTACACCTTC. Its translation is CAANRQEGIGGYTF. The chain has TRBV30 and TRBJ1-2; D is uncertain. V dropped 8 bases and J dropped 7 bases, with 23 bases sitting between them. CDR1 and CDR2 from the germline V gene are GTSNPN and SVGIG (reference sequence). The CDR3 covers 14 residues. Together with reference TRBV30 and TRBJ1-2, the CDR3 gives the full variable domain: SQTIHQWPATLVQPVGSPLSLECTVEGTSNPNLYWYRQAAGRGLQLLFYSVGIGQISSEVPQNLSASRPQDRQFILSSKKLLLSDSGFYLCAANRQEGIGGYTFGSGTRLTVV.

CDR3: CASRKRQELVGELFF. In nucleotides, the CDR3 is TGTGCCAGTAGAAAACGGCAGGAATTGGTCGGGGAGCTGTTTTTT. The chain carries TRBV19 and TRBJ2-2; D ambiguous. This CDR3 region has 15 residues. The germline V gene has CDR1 LNHDA and CDR2 SQIVND (reference sequence). Between the trimmed V and J ends, which lost 6 bases and 7 bases, there was a span of 18 bases.

V and J are TRBV19 and TRBJ2-3; D might be TRBD2 (6 bases). The CDR3 runs to 12 residues. Germline CDR1 LNHDA, CDR2 SQIVND (reference sequence). V lost 7 bases and J 7 bases, leaving 12 bases between the germline ends. Written as DNA, the CDR3 is TGTGCCAGTACCGGGGGAAGATATACGCAGTATTTT. This encodes CASTGGRYTQYF.